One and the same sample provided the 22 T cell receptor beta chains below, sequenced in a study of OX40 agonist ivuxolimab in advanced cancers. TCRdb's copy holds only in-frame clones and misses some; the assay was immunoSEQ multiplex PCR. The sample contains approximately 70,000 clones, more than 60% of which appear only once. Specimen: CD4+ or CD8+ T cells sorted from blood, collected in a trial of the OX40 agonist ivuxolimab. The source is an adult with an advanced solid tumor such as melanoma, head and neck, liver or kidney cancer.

The CDR3 here is CASSLAPSNYGYTF. CDR3 DNA sequence: TGCGCCAGCAGCTTGGCCCCGAGTAACTATGGCTACACCTTC. V gene TRBV5-1 combines with J gene TRBJ1-2; D unclear. The CDR3 totals 14 residues. Germline V gives CDR1 SGHRS, CDR2 YFSETQ. V lost 0 bases and J lost 1, with 7 bases in between.

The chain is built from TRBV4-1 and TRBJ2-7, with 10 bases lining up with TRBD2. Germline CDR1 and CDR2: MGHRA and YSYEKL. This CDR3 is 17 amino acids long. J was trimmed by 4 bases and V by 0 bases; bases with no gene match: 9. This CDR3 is CASSQDLVAGGRYEQYF. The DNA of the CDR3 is TGCGCCAGCAGCCAAGATCTTGTAGCGGGAGGACGTTACGAGCAGTACTTC.

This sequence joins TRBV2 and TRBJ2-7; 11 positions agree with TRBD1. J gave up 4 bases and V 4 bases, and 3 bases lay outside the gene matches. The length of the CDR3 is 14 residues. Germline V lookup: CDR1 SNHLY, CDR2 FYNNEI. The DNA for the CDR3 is TGTGCCAGCAGTGGACGGGACAGGGGGTACGAGCAGTACTTC. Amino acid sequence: CASSGRDRGYEQYF.

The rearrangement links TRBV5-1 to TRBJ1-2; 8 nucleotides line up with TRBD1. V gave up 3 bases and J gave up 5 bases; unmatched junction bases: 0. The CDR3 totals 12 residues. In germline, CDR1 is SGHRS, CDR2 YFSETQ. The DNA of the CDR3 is TGCGCCAGCAGCTGGGACAGGTATGGCTACACCTTC. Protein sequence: CASSWDRYGYTF.

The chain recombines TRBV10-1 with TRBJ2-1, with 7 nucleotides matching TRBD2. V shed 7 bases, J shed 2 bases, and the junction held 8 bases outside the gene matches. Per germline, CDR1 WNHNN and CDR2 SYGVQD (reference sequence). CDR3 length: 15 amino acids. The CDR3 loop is CASTRTGLPYNEQFF. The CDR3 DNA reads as TGCGCCAGCACCCGAACGGGACTACCCTACAATGAGCAGTTCTTC.

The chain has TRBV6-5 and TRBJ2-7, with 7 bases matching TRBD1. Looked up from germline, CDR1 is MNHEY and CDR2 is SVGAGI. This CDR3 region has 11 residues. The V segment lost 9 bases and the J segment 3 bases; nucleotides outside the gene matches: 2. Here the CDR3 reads CASRDSYEQYF. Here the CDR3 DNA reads TGTGCCAGTCGGGACAGCTACGAGCAGTACTTC.

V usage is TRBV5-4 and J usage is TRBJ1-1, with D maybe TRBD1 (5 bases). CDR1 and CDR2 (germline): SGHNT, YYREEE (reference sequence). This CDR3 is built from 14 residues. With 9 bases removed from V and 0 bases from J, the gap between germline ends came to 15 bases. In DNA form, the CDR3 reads TGTGCCACTACTAGGGGCGATATGAACACTGAAGCTTTCTTT. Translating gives CATTRGDMNTEAFF.

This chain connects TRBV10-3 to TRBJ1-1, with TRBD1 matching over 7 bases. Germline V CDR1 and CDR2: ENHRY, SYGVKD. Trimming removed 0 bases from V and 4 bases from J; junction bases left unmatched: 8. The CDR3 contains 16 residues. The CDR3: CAISESVGGAGTEAFF. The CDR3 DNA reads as TGTGCCATCAGTGAGTCTGTAGGGGGCGCGGGCACTGAAGCTTTCTTT.

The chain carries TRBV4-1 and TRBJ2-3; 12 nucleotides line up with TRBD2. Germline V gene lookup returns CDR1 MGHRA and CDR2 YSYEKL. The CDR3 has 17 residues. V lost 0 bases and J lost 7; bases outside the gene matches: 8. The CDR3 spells CASSQEKLAGGKYTQYF. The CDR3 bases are TGCGCCAGCAGCCAAGAGAAACTAGCGGGGGGAAAGTATACGCAGTATTTT.

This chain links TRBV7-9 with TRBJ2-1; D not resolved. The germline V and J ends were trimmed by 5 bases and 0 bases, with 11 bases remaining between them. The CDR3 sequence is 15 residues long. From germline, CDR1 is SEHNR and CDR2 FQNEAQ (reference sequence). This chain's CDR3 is CASSVGLSSYNEQFF. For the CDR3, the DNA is TGTGCCAGCAGCGTAGGGCTTAGCTCCTACAATGAGCAGTTCTTC.

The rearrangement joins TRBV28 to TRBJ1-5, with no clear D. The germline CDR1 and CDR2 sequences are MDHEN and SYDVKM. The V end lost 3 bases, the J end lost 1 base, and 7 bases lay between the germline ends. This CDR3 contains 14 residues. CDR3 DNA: TGTGCCAGCAGTTTTAAGACGAGCAATCAGCCCCAGCATTTT. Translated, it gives CASSFKTSNQPQHF.

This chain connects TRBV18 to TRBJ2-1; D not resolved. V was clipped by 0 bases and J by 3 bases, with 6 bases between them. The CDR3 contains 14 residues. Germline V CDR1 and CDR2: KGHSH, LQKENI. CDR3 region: CASSPPAVYNEQFF. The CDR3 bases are TGTGCCAGCTCACCACCGGCGGTCTACAATGAGCAGTTCTTC.

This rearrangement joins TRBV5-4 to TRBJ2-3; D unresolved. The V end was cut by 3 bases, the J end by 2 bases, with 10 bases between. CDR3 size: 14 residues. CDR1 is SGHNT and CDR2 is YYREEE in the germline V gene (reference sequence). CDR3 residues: CASSSPQATDTQYF. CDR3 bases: TGTGCCAGCAGCTCCCCGCAGGCCACAGATACGCAGTATTTT.

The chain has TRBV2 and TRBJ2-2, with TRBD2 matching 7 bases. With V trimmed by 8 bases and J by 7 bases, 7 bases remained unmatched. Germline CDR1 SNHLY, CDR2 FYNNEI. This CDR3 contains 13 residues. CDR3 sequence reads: CASRLARGGELFF. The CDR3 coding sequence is TGTGCCAGCCGACTAGCTCGCGGCGGGGAGCTGTTTTTT. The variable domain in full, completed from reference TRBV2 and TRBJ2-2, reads EPEVTQTPSHQVTQMGQEVILRCVPISNHLYFYWYRQILGQKVEFLVSFYNNEISEKSEIFDDQFSVERPDGSNFTLKIRSTKLEDSAMYFCASRLARGGELFFGEGSRLTVL.

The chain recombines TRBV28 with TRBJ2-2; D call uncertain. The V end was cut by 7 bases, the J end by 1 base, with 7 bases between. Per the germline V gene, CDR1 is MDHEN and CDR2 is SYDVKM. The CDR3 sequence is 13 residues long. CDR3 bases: TGTGCCAGCACACTACAGAACACCGGGGAGCTGTTTTTT. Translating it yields CASTLQNTGELFF.

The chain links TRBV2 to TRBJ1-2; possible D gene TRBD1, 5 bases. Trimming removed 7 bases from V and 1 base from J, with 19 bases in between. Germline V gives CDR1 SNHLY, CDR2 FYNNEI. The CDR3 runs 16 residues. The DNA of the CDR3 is TGTGCCAGCATCCGGGACTTCCCCGTTTTTAACTATGGCTACACCTTC. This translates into CASIRDFPVFNYGYTF.

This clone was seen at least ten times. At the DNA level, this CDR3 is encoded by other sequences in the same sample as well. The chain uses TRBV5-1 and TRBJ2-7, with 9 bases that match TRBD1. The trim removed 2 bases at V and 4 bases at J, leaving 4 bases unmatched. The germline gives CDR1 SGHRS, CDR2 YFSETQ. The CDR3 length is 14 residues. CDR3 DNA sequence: TGCGCCAGCAGCTTAGAGACAGGGGGATACGAGCAGTACTTC. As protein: CASSLETGGYEQYF.

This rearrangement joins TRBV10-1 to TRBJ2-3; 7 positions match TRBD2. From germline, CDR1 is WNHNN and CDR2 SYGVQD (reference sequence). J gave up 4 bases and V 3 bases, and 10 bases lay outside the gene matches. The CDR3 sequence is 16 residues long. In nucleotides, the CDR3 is TGCGCCAGCAGTGACCCCGGAGCGGGATTCGCAGATACGCAGTATTTT. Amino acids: CASSDPGAGFADTQYF.

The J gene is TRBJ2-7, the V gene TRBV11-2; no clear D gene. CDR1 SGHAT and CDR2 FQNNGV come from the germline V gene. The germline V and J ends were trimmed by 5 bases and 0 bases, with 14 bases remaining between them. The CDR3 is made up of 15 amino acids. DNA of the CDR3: TGTGCCAGCAGCCCCTTTCCTACAAACTCCTACGAGCAGTACTTC. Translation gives CASSPFPTNSYEQYF.

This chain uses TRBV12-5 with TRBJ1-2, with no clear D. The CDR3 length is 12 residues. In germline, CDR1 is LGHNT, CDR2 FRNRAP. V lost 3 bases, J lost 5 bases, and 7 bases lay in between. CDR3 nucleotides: TGTGCTAGTGGTTTCGAGCTTTATGGCTACACCTTC. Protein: CASGFELYGYTF.

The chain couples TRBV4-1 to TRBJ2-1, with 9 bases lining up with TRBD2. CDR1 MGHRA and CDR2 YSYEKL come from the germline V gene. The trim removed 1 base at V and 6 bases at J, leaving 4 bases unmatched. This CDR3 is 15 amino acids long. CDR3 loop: CASSQVGAGGNEQFF. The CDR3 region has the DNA TGCGCCAGCAGCCAAGTCGGAGCGGGGGGCAATGAGCAGTTCTTC.

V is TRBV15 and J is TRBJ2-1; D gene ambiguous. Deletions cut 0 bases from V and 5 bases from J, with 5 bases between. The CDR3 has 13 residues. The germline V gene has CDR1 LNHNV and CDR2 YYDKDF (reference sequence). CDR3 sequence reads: CATSRDHNNEQFF. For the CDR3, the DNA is TGTGCCACCAGCAGAGACCACAACAATGAGCAGTTCTTC.